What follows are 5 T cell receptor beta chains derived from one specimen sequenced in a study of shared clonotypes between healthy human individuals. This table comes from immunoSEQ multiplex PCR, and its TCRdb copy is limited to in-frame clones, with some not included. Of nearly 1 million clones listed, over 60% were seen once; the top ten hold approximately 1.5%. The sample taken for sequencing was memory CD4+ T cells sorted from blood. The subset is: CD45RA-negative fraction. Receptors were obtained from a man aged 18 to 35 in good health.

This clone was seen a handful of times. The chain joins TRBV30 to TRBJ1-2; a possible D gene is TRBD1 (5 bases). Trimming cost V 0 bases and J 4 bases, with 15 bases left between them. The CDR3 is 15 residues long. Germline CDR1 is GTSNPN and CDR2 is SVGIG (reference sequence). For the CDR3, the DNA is TGTGCCTGGAGTGTACAGTCAGTTGGGGCCTATGGCTACACCTTC. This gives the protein CAWSVQSVGAYGYTF.

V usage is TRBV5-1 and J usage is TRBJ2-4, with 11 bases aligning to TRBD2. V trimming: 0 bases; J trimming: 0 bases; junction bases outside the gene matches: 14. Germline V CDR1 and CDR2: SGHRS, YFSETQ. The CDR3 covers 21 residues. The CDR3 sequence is CASSLDSRTSGPTLAKNIQYF. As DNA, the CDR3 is TGCGCCAGCAGCTTGGACAGCCGGACTAGCGGGCCTACCCTAGCCAAAAACATTCAGTACTTC.

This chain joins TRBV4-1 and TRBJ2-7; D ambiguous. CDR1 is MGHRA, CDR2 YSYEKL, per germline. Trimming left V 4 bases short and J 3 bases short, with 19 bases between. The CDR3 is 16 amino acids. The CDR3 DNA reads TGCGCCAGCAGCCCAACGCTGGACCCCGAACGCTACGAGCAGTACTTC. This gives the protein CASSPTLDPERYEQYF.

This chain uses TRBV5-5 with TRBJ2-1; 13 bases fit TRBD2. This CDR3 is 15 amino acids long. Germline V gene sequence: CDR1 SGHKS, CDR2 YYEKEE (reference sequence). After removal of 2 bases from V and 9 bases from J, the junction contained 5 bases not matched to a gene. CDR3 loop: CASSLGTSGIGEQFF. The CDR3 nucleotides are TGTGCCAGCAGCTTAGGGACTAGCGGGATTGGTGAGCAGTTCTTC.

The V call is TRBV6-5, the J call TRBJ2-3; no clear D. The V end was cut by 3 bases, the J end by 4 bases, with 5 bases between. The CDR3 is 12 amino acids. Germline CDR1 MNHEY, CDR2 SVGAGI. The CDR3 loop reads CASSYGSDTQYF. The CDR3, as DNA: TGTGCCAGCAGTTATGGCTCAGATACGCAGTATTTT.